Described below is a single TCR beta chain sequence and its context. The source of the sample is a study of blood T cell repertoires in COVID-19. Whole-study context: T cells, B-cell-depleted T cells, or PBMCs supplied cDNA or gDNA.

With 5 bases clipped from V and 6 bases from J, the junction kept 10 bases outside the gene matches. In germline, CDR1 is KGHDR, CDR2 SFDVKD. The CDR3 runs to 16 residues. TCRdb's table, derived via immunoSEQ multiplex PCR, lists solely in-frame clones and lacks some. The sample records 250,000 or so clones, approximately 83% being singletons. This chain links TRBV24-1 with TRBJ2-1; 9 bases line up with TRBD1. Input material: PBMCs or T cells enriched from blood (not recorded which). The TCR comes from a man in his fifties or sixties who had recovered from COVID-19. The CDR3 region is CATSAPGGQGFNEQFF. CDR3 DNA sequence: TGTGCCACCAGTGCACCGGGGGGACAGGGTTTCAATGAGCAGTTCTTC.